Listed here are 18 T cell receptor beta chains from one sample, sequenced in a study of cytomegalovirus exposure and HLA in healthy donors. The data were produced by immunoSEQ multiplex PCR, yet TCRdb's version contains in-frame clones alone and is incomplete. The table has over 100,000 clones, about 95% seen once. What was sequenced was PBMCs. The receptors originated from a woman under 30 in good health and CMV-seronegative.

The gene calls are TRBV6-5 and TRBJ1-6; tentatively, D is TRBD1 (5 bases). The germline V gene has CDR1 MNHEY and CDR2 SVGAGI. The CDR3 covers 14 residues. Trimming cost V 6 bases and J 8 bases, with 14 bases left between them. CDR3 residues: CASRLGTLDSPLHF. The CDR3 nucleotides read TGTGCCAGCAGGCTCGGGACTCTGGATTCACCCCTCCACTTT.

This sequence joins TRBV7-9 and TRBJ2-7, with TRBD2 matching over 10 bases. CDR1 is SEHNR and CDR2 is FQNEAQ in the germline V gene (reference sequence). The ends lost 5 bases at V and 0 bases at J; junction bases unmatched: 7. The CDR3 is made up of 16 amino acids. In DNA form, the CDR3 reads TGTGCCAGCAGCCGGACTAGCGGAAGAGGCTCCTACGAGCAGTACTTC. Encoded protein: CASSRTSGRGSYEQYF.

The V call is TRBV5-6, the J call TRBJ1-5; a weak D match, TRBD1 (5 bases). Germline CDR1 SGHDT, CDR2 YYEEEE. Trimming removed 2 bases from V and 2 bases from J, with 8 bases in between. The CDR3 contains 14 residues. This chain's CDR3 is CASSFGRGNQPQHF. The DNA for the CDR3 is TGTGCCAGCAGCTTTGGCAGGGGCAATCAGCCCCAGCATTTT. The complete variable domain, with remaining parts taken from reference TRBV5-6 and TRBJ1-5, reads DAGVTQSPTHLIKTRGQQVTLRCSPKSGHDTVSWYQQALGQGPQFIFQYYEEEERQRGNFPDRFSGHQFPNYSSELNVNALLLGDSALYLCASSFGRGNQPQHFGDGTRLSIL.

The chain has TRBV5-5 and TRBJ2-3, with TRBD2 identical over 9 bases. The germline gives CDR1 SGHKS, CDR2 YYEKEE (reference sequence). The CDR3 runs to 17 residues. The V and J ends lost 2 bases and 2 bases, in that order; junction bases with no gene match: 9. The CDR3 region is CASSLLSLAGFTDTQYF. The CDR3, as DNA: TGTGCCAGCAGCTTACTTAGCCTAGCGGGATTCACAGATACGCAGTATTTT. The complete variable domain, with remaining parts taken from reference TRBV5-5 and TRBJ2-3, reads DAGVTQSPTHLIKTRGQQVTLRCSPISGHKSVSWYQQVLGQGPQFIFQYYEKEERGRGNFPDRFSARQFPNYSSELNVNALLLGDSALYLCASSLLSLAGFTDTQYFGPGTRLTVL.

This clone was seen only a few times. The chain combines TRBV6-5 with TRBJ2-2; TRBD2 is a possible D gene (6 bases). CDR3 size: 14 residues. Between the trimmed V and J ends, which lost 6 bases and 5 bases, there was a span of 13 bases. CDR1 MNHEY and CDR2 SVGAGI come from the germline V gene. CDR3 in DNA: TGTGCCAGCAGGGCTTGGAGGGAAACCGGGGAGCTGTTTTTT. Translating it yields CASRAWRETGELFF.

This chain uses TRBV9 with TRBJ1-1; no firm D call. The length of the CDR3 is 14 residues. The V gene lost 0 bases and the J gene lost 3 bases, with 9 bases spanning the gap. Germline V gene data show CDR1 as SGDLS and CDR2 as YYNGEE. DNA for the CDR3: TGTGCCAGCAGCGTAGCGGTTGAGGACACTGAAGCTTTCTTT. This sequence encodes CASSVAVEDTEAFF.

The J gene is TRBJ1-1, the V gene TRBV9, with D uncertain. Trimming removed 3 bases at V and 2 bases at J, with 5 bases between. This CDR3 is 12 amino acids long. Looked up from germline, CDR1 is SGDLS and CDR2 is YYNGEE. The CDR3 sequence is CASSALNTEAFF. The CDR3 DNA reads TGTGCCAGCAGCGCCCTTAACACTGAAGCTTTCTTT.

This chain uses TRBV5-4 with TRBJ2-7; D possibly corresponds to TRBD1 (5 bases). The CDR3 has 14 residues. Per germline, CDR1 SGHNT and CDR2 YYREEE (reference sequence). V lost 0 bases to trimming and J lost 6 bases, with 13 bases between them. CDR3 loop: CASSLAPGYSEQYF. DNA for the CDR3: TGTGCCAGCAGCTTGGCCCCAGGGTATAGCGAGCAGTACTTC.

This clone was detected once. V is TRBV14 and J is TRBJ2-7, with 8 nucleotides matching TRBD1. The CDR3 length is 16 residues. Trimming cost V 3 bases and J 4 bases; bases outside gene matches: 11. CDR1 SGHDN and CDR2 FVKESK come from the germline V gene. For the CDR3, the DNA is TGTGCCAGCAGCCACACCGGGACAGGACGGACTTACGAGCAGTACTTC. It encodes CASSHTGTGRTYEQYF.

The V gene is TRBV20-1, the J gene TRBJ2-1; D is uncertain. V gave up 0 bases and J gave up 8 bases, with 5 bases separating them. CDR1 is DFQATT, CDR2 SNEGSKA, per germline (reference sequence). The CDR3 is 11 residues long. The CDR3 coding sequence is TGCAGTGCTAGAGATGTCGATGAGCAGTTCTTC. Protein sequence: CSARDVDEQFF.

This clone was observed once. This rearrangement joins TRBV2 to TRBJ2-3, with D possibly matching TRBD1 (6 bases). This CDR3 region has 17 residues. The V gene lost 5 bases and the J gene lost 9 bases, with 27 bases spanning the gap. The germline CDR1 and CDR2 sequences are SNHLY and FYNNEI. CDR3 region: CASSSPGQRPGDGTQYF. The CDR3 region has the DNA TGTGCCAGCAGTAGTCCTGGCCAGCGCCCAGGGGATGGGACGCAGTATTTT. The variable domain in full, completed from reference TRBV2 and TRBJ2-3, reads EPEVTQTPSHQVTQMGQEVILRCVPISNHLYFYWYRQILGQKVEFLVSFYNNEISEKSEIFDDQFSVERPDGSNFTLKIRSTKLEDSAMYFCASSSPGQRPGDGTQYFGPGTRLTVL.

The CDR3 DNA reads TGTGCCAGCCCGGCGTTACAGGAACCTGGAAACACCATATATTTT. Amino acid sequence: CASPALQEPGNTIYF. This chain joins TRBV18 and TRBJ1-3; perhaps TRBD1 as D (5 bases). V was trimmed by 8 bases and J by 2 bases, leaving 16 bases between them. CDR1 and CDR2 from the germline V gene are KGHSH and LQKENI. CDR3 length: 15 residues.

This clone was detected only once. The CDR3 DNA reads TGTGCCAGCAGCTTTCGACGGAGTTTTTCAGATACGCAGTATTTT. Amino acid sequence: CASSFRRSFSDTQYF. The chain employs TRBV5-6 and TRBJ2-3, with D unclear. CDR1 SGHDT and CDR2 YYEEEE come from the germline V gene. V was pared by 2 bases and J by 4 bases, with 14 bases between. This CDR3 has 15 amino acids.

The rearrangement links TRBV6-6 to TRBJ1-3; D is undetermined. Trimming shortened V by 0 bases and J by 0 bases, and 9 bases separated the two germline ends. CDR3 length equals 16 residues. Germline V gene data show CDR1 as MNHNY and CDR2 as SVGAGI (reference sequence). The CDR3 loop is CASSYSRADSGNTIYF. As DNA, the CDR3 is TGTGCCAGCAGTTACTCGAGGGCAGACTCTGGAAACACCATATATTTT.

This clone came up once. The chain recombines TRBV7-9 with TRBJ1-4; D gene ambiguous. The CDR3 extends over 15 amino acids. Germline-derived CDR1 and CDR2 are SEHNR and FQNEAQ (reference sequence). V lost 2 bases and J lost 6, with 13 bases in between. In nucleotides, the CDR3 is TGTGCCAGCAGCTTATGGAGGCAGGCGGATGAAAAACTGTTTTTT. Translation: CASSLWRQADEKLFF.

V is TRBV6-5 and J is TRBJ2-2, with 10 bases identical to TRBD1. Looked up from germline, CDR1 is MNHEY and CDR2 is SVGAGI. This CDR3 region has 15 residues. Trimming took 7 bases from V and 6 from J; bases not matched to a gene: 8. CDR3 DNA sequence: TGTGCCAGCATGTGGGGGACAGGGGTTGCCGGGGAGCTGTTTTTT. It codes for CASMWGTGVAGELFF.

The V and J genes are TRBV10-1 and TRBJ2-1; possibly TRBD2 for D (5 bases). Germline V gives CDR1 WNHNN, CDR2 SYGVQD (reference sequence). This CDR3 contains 13 residues. With 3 bases removed from V and 6 bases from J, the gap between germline ends came to 9 bases. CDR3 sequence (DNA): TGCGCCAGCAGTGAAACTAGAAGCAATGAGCAGTTCTTC. The encoded protein is CASSETRSNEQFF.

The V call is TRBV4-1, the J call TRBJ1-2; D is uncertain. This CDR3 contains 14 residues. The V end lost 0 bases, the J end lost 4 bases, and 9 bases lay between the germline ends. From germline, CDR1 is MGHRA and CDR2 YSYEKL. The CDR3 reads CASSQEGLSYGYTF. CDR3 nucleotide sequence: TGCGCCAGCAGCCAAGAGGGCCTATCCTATGGCTACACCTTC.